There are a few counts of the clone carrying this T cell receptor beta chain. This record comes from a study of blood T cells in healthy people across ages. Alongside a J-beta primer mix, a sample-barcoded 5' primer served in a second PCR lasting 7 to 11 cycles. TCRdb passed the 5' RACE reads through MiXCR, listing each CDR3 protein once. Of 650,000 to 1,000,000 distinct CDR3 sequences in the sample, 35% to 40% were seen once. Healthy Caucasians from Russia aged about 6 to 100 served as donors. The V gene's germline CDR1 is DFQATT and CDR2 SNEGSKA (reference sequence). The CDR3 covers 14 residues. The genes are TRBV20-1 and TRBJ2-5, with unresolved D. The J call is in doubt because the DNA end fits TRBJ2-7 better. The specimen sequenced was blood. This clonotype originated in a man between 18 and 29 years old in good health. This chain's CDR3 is CSASPRTTRDEQYF. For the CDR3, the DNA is TGCAGTGCTAGTCCGCGGACGACACGAGACGAGCAGTACTTC.